The 27 T cell receptor beta chains below were found in one sample sequenced in a study of blood T cell repertoires in COVID-19 (dated by TCRdb to the early 2020s). Libraries were constructed by the immunoSEQ multiplex PCR assay. Held by TCRdb, this immuneACCESS table contains in-frame sequences only and omits some clones. Under half of the omission traces to an unresolved V gene where checked; the cause of the rest is unknown. Counted in this sample were about 200,000 clones; about 85% of them appeared once. The ten largest make up around a fifth of the sample. Source material: peripheral blood. The receptors stem from a man between 60 and 75 years old with active or convalescent COVID-19.

The rearrangement uses TRBV10-3 and TRBJ1-2, with 10 bases that match TRBD1. V lost 11 bases, J lost 5 bases, and 17 bases stayed unmatched. The CDR3 is 16 amino acids. Germline V CDR1 and CDR2: ENHRY, SYGVKD. This CDR3 is CAEGLGTGVGRYGYTF. The CDR3 nucleotides are TGTGCCGAGGGGTTAGGGACAGGGGTGGGTAGGTATGGCTACACCTTC.

The J gene is TRBJ1-2, the V gene TRBV7-9, with no clear D. Germline CDR1 and CDR2: SEHNR and FQNEAQ (reference sequence). The CDR3 has 12 amino acids. V lost 1 base and J lost 6, with 6 bases in between. DNA for the CDR3: TGTGCCAGCAGCTTAGGGAGGGATGGCTACACCTTC. Residues: CASSLGRDGYTF.

This clone was detected only once. This chain joins TRBV3-1 (or the pseudogene TRBV3-2) and TRBJ1-2; D perhaps matches TRBD1 (6 bases). The germline V gene encodes CDR1 LGHDT and CDR2 YNNKEL (reference sequence). The CDR3 extends over 14 amino acids. V shed 4 bases and J shed 4 bases, with 13 bases lying between them. The CDR3 bases are TGTGCCAGCAGCCTCCGGACAGTCACCTATGGCTACACCTTC. Protein sequence: CASSLRTVTYGYTF.

This clone showed up just a few times. The chain combines TRBV30 with TRBJ1-1, with 7 positions matching TRBD1. The germline V gene encodes CDR1 GTSNPN and CDR2 SVGIG (reference sequence). This CDR3 has 13 amino acids. V lost 3 bases to trimming and J lost 5 bases; unmatched junction nucleotides: 6. CDR3 in DNA: TGTGCCTGGAGCGTAGACAGGGATACTGAAGCTTTCTTT. This gives the protein CAWSVDRDTEAFF.

This rearrangement joins TRBV6-5 to TRBJ1-2; TRBD1 aligns across 10 bases. Germline V gives CDR1 MNHEY, CDR2 SVGAGI. J was trimmed by 4 bases and V by 6 bases; bases with no gene match: 5. This CDR3 has 14 residues. The CDR3 loop reads CASSDRGRSYGYTF. Here the CDR3 DNA reads TGTGCCAGCAGCGACAGGGGGCGAAGCTATGGCTACACCTTC.

The chain is built from TRBV6-1 and TRBJ1-5, with D unresolved. Trimming left V 5 bases short and J 5 bases short, with 7 bases between. The V gene's germline CDR1 is MNHNS and CDR2 SASEGT. This CDR3 is 12 amino acids long. This chain's CDR3 is CASSPRDQPQHF. CDR3 DNA: TGTGCCAGCAGTCCCCGGGATCAGCCCCAGCATTTT.

The gene calls are TRBV12-3 or TRBV12-4 and TRBJ2-3, with D uncertain. CDR3 length equals 13 residues. The V end was cut by 3 bases, the J end by 0 bases, with 4 bases between. The CDR3 spells CASSFGSTDTQYF. The CDR3 coding sequence is TGTGCCAGCAGTTTCGGGAGCACAGATACGCAGTATTTT.

V is TRBV7-8 and J is TRBJ1-4, with a possible D match to TRBD1 (5 bases). The CDR3 consists of 15 residues. Trimming pared 2 bases from V and 7 bases from J, leaving 14 bases between. The V gene's germline CDR1 is SGHVS and CDR2 FQNEAQ. Here the CDR3 DNA reads TGTGCCAGCAGCTTATTTGTTGGGGCTCTTGAAAAACTGTTTTTT. Protein sequence: CASSLFVGALEKLFF.

This chain links TRBV9 with TRBJ1-1; the match to TRBD1 covers 12 bases. V dropped 4 bases and J dropped 3; count of bases not matched to a gene: 7. This CDR3 has 16 amino acids. Germline CDR1 is SGDLS and CDR2 is YYNGEE. The CDR3 loop reads CASSISGQGADTEAFF. The DNA of the CDR3 is TGTGCCAGCAGCATATCGGGACAGGGGGCGGACACTGAAGCTTTCTTT.

The V gene is TRBV4-1, the J gene TRBJ1-2; a possible D gene is TRBD1 (6 bases). Germline CDR1 MGHRA, CDR2 YSYEKL. With 0 bases removed from V and 6 bases from J, the gap between germline ends came to 11 bases. This CDR3 has 14 amino acids. The CDR3 region is CASSQDSRGNGYTF. The CDR3 bases are TGCGCCAGCAGCCAAGATAGCAGGGGAAATGGCTACACCTTC.

This chain links TRBV5-1 with TRBJ2-7; TRBD1 agrees at 10 bases. Trimming at V came to 0 bases and at J to 1 base, leaving 7 bases not matched to a gene. Germline assignment: CDR1 SGHRS and CDR2 YFSETQ. The CDR3 is 17 amino acids. CDR3 sequence: CASSLAVDRGTSYEQYF. The CDR3 DNA reads as TGCGCCAGCAGCTTGGCCGTGGACAGGGGGACGTCCTACGAGCAGTACTTC. Combining the CDR3 with reference TRBV5-1 and TRBJ2-7 gives the whole variable domain KAGVTQTPRYLIKTRGQQVTLSCSPISGHRSVSWYQQTPGQGLQFLFEYFSETQRNKGNFPGRFSGRQFSNSRSEMNVSTLELGDSALYLCASSLAVDRGTSYEQYFGPGTRLTVT.

The chain combines TRBV25-1 with TRBJ2-2; TRBD1 agrees at 8 bases. V shed 1 base, J shed 5 bases, and the junction held 6 bases outside the gene matches. Germline V gene sequence: CDR1 MGHDK, CDR2 SYGVNS. The length of the CDR3 is 16 residues. CDR3 region: CASSEFNRGYTGELFF. The CDR3 bases are TGTGCCAGCAGTGAATTCAACAGGGGGTATACCGGGGAGCTGTTTTTT. The variable domain in full, completed from reference TRBV25-1 and TRBJ2-2, reads EADIYQTPRYLVIGTGKKITLECSQTMGHDKMYWYQQDPGMELHLIHYSYGVNSTEKGDLSSESTVSRIRTEHFPLTLESARPSHTSQYLCASSEFNRGYTGELFFGEGSRLTVL.

The V and J genes are TRBV7-8 and TRBJ2-3; TRBD2 might be the D (7 bases). V was cut by 1 base and J by 5 bases, with 13 bases left in between. CDR1 is SGHVS and CDR2 is FQNEAQ in the germline V gene. The CDR3 contains 15 residues. The chain's CDR3 is CASSLVLGGGDTQYF. The CDR3 DNA is TGTGCCAGCAGCTTAGTACTAGGGGGGGGAGATACGCAGTATTTT.

The gene calls are TRBV19 and TRBJ1-1; 10 bases fit TRBD1. CDR3 length: 14 amino acids. With V trimmed by 8 bases and J by 7 bases, 10 bases remained unmatched. The germline V gene has CDR1 LNHDA and CDR2 SQIVND (reference sequence). The CDR3 is CASGIRGTGVEAFF. CDR3 DNA: TGTGCCAGTGGCATTAGGGGGACAGGGGTTGAAGCTTTCTTT.

This sequence joins TRBV7-3 and TRBJ1-1; 7 bases map to TRBD1. The V gene's germline CDR1 is SGHTA and CDR2 FQGTGA. The CDR3 extends over 13 amino acids. With V trimmed by 5 bases and J by 3 bases, 3 bases remained unmatched. The CDR3 DNA sequence: TGTGCCAGCAGCCCAGGGGGATACACTGAAGCTTTCTTT. Its protein is CASSPGGYTEAFF.

This sequence joins TRBV6-2 or TRBV6-3 and TRBJ2-5; D possibly corresponds to TRBD1 (5 bases). Germline V CDR1 and CDR2: MNHEY, SVGEGT. V lost 2 bases, J lost 12 bases, and 16 bases lay in between. This CDR3 is built from 13 residues. CDR3 region: CASSYPGNPREYF. The CDR3 DNA is TGTGCCAGCAGTTACCCAGGGAACCCACGAGAGTACTTC.

This clone was observed a single time. CDR3 sequence reads: CASRGQKQGEETQYF. The CDR3 region has the DNA TGTGCCAGCAGGGGGCAAAAACAGGGAGAAGAGACCCAGTACTTC. This chain links TRBV6-6 with TRBJ2-5; a weak D match, TRBD1 (6 bases). CDR1 is MNHNY and CDR2 is SVGAGI in the germline V gene (reference sequence). CDR3 length: 15 amino acids. The ends were cut back, 6 bases at V and 3 bases at J, with 17 bases in the middle.

V gene TRBV24-1 combines with J gene TRBJ1-2; 9 nucleotides agree with TRBD1. Germline V gene sequence: CDR1 KGHDR, CDR2 SFDVKD. V lost 2 bases, J lost 6 bases, and 6 bases stayed unmatched. This CDR3 is built from 15 residues. In DNA form, the CDR3 reads TGTGCCACCAGTGATTCCATGACAGGGGGTGATGGCTACACCTTC. Its translation is CATSDSMTGGDGYTF.

J is TRBJ2-2 and V is TRBV5-1; perhaps TRBD1 as D (5 bases). This CDR3 has 15 residues. Germline CDR1 SGHRS, CDR2 YFSETQ. Between the trimmed V and J ends, which lost 0 bases and 6 bases, there was a span of 12 bases. CDR3: CASSLGGVGAGELFF. CDR3 sequence (DNA): TGCGCCAGCAGCTTGGGGGGCGTCGGAGCCGGGGAGCTGTTTTTT.

This clone appeared a single time. The rearrangement links TRBV2 to TRBJ1-2, with 8 bases lining up with TRBD1. The CDR3 totals 18 residues. Trimming took 7 bases from V and 0 from J; bases not matched to a gene: 16. In germline, CDR1 is SNHLY, CDR2 FYNNEI. This chain's CDR3 is CASTKRTGLRLANYGYTF. DNA of the CDR3: TGTGCCAGCACAAAAAGGACAGGGCTAAGGTTGGCTAACTATGGCTACACCTTC.

On this clone itself: In the same sample, other DNA sequences code for this CDR3. The chain has TRBV3-1 (or the pseudogene TRBV3-2) and TRBJ2-2; D unresolved. There are 14 residues in the CDR3. V was trimmed by 1 base and J by 2 bases, leaving 5 bases between them. Per the germline V gene, CDR1 is LGHDT and CDR2 is YNNKEL (reference sequence). The CDR3 region has the DNA TGTGCCAGCAGCCAAGCCTTCAACACCGGGGAGCTGTTTTTT. Translated: CASSQAFNTGELFF.

The chain couples TRBV6-5 to TRBJ1-1, with D unresolved. CDR1 and CDR2 from the germline V gene are MNHEY and SVGAGI. V was trimmed by 7 bases and J by 1 base, leaving 10 bases between them. This CDR3 spans 13 amino acids. CDR3 bases: TGTGCCAGCATGTACCGGGAGAACACTGAAGCTTTCTTT. It yields the protein CASMYRENTEAFF.

The chain carries TRBV5-5 and TRBJ1-4; 9 nucleotides match TRBD1. The CDR3 spans 15 residues. Trimming took 0 bases from V and 5 from J; bases not matched to a gene: 2. From germline, CDR1 is SGHKS and CDR2 YYEKEE (reference sequence). As DNA, the CDR3 is TGTGCCAGCAGCTTGGTCGGGACAGGGAATGAAAAACTGTTTTTT. Encoded protein: CASSLVGTGNEKLFF.

J is TRBJ2-5 and V is TRBV12-3 or TRBV12-4; D is unresolved. The CDR3 contains 13 residues. Deletions cut 3 bases from V and 5 bases from J, with 10 bases between. CDR3 in amino acids: CASSLGSWETQYF. Here the CDR3 DNA reads TGTGCCAGCAGTTTGGGTAGCTGGGAGACCCAGTACTTC.

The chain has TRBV3-1 (or the pseudogene TRBV3-2) and TRBJ2-1; 14 bases fit TRBD2. With V trimmed by 4 bases and J by 3 bases, 11 bases remained unmatched. Germline CDR1 LGHDT, CDR2 YNNKEL (reference sequence). The CDR3 totals 19 residues. CDR3 region: CASSPRLAGGRGFYNEQFF. The DNA of the CDR3 is TGTGCCAGCAGCCCTCGACTAGCGGGGGGGCGGGGCTTCTACAATGAGCAGTTCTTC.

The J gene is TRBJ2-3, the V gene TRBV7-6; 12 nucleotides align to TRBD1. CDR1 SGHVS and CDR2 FNYEAQ come from the germline V gene. The CDR3 covers 18 residues. Trimming cost V 1 base and J 6 bases; bases outside gene matches: 11. The CDR3 loop is CASSLEFPGTGGLDTQYF. Here the CDR3 DNA reads TGTGCCAGCAGCTTAGAGTTTCCCGGGACAGGGGGCTTGGATACGCAGTATTTT.

The chain has TRBV18 and TRBJ2-7; 10 bases fit TRBD2. Germline lookup yields CDR1 KGHSH and CDR2 LQKENI. V trimming: 5 bases; J trimming: 3 bases; junction bases outside the gene matches: 13. CDR3 size: 17 residues. CDR3 sequence (DNA): TGTGCCAGCTCAGCTACCGTGTTAGCGGGGGGTGACTACGAGCAGTACTTC. Its translation is CASSATVLAGGDYEQYF. The full variable domain, its missing parts supplied by reference TRBV18 and TRBJ2-7, is NAGVMQNPRHLVRRRGQEARLRCSPMKGHSHVYWYRQLPEEGLKFMVYLQKENIIDESGMPKERFSAEFPKEGPSILRIQQVVRGDSAAYFCASSATVLAGGDYEQYFGPGTRLTVT.